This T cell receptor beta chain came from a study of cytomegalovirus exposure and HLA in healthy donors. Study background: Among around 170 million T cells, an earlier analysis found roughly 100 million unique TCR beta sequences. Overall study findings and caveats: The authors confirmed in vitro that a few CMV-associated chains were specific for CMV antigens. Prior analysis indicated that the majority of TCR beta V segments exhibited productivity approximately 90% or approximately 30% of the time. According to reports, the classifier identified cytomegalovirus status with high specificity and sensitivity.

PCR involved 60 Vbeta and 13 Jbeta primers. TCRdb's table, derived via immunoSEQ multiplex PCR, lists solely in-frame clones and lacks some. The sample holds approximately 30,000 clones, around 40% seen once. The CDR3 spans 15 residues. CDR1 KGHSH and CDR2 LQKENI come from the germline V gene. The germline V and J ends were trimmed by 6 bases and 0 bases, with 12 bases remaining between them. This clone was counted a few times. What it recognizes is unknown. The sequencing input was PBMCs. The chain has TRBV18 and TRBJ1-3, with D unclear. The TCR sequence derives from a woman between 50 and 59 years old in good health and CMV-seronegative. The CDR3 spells CASSPLRSSGNTIYF. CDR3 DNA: TGTGCCAGCTCGCCTTTACGGAGCTCTGGAAACACCATATATTTT.